The 13 T cell receptor beta chains listed next were all sequenced from one sample in a study of blood T cell repertoires in COVID-19 (dated by TCRdb to the early 2020s). The receptor library was made with the immunoSEQ multiplex PCR assay. TCRdb took over this immuneACCESS table, retaining in-frame rearrangements with V and J assigned. Such tables are incomplete; in checked studies, under half of the missing clones stem from an unresolved V gene, and the remainder is unexplained. The sample data list 70,000 to 80,000 clones, and 75% to 90% of these were observed just once. About 11% of the sample is taken by the ten largest. Sequencing was done on a sample of peripheral blood. Receptors originate from a human donor in a cohort sampled during active COVID-19.

The CDR3 sequence is CASSYSLDRDYEQYF. The CDR3 DNA reads TGTGCCAGCAGTTACTCTTTGGACAGGGACTACGAGCAGTACTTC. The V and J genes are TRBV6-5 and TRBJ2-7, with 8 positions matching TRBD1. The length of the CDR3 is 15 residues. Germline CDR1 and CDR2: MNHEY and SVGAGI. Losses at the gene ends were 0 bases for V and 3 bases for J; bases not matched to a gene: 4.

The genes are TRBV24-1 and TRBJ2-3; D might be TRBD2 (7 bases). This CDR3 spans 15 amino acids. Germline CDR1 reads KGHDR; CDR2 reads SFDVKD. Trimming pared 0 bases from V and 5 bases from J, leaving 11 bases between. CDR3 loop: CATSDLGGGGDTQYF. CDR3 nucleotides: TGTGCCACCAGTGATTTGGGCGGGGGCGGAGATACGCAGTATTTT.

This chain uses TRBV5-1 with TRBJ2-5; 7 bases line up with TRBD1. The CDR3 consists of 16 residues. V gave up 0 bases and J gave up 5 bases; unmatched junction bases: 10. The germline V gene encodes CDR1 SGHRS and CDR2 YFSETQ. CDR3 coding DNA: TGCGCCAGCAGCTTGGGGGGCCAGGGGGTATGGGAGACCCAGTACTTC. Protein product: CASSLGGQGVWETQYF.

This rearrangement joins TRBV9 to TRBJ1-5; maybe TRBD1 (6 bases). Looked up from germline, CDR1 is SGDLS and CDR2 is YYNGEE. V gave up 0 bases and J gave up 2 bases, with 9 bases separating them. This CDR3 comprises 15 residues. The chain's CDR3 is CASSVDREGNQPQHF. CDR3 in DNA: TGTGCCAGCAGCGTAGACAGGGAAGGCAATCAGCCCCAGCATTTT.

In its sample, this clone was seen a few times. V is TRBV2 and J is TRBJ1-5; 9 nucleotides align to TRBD1. This CDR3 contains 15 residues. The V gene's germline CDR1 is SNHLY and CDR2 FYNNEI. Trimming at V came to 5 bases and at J to 0 bases, leaving 2 bases not matched to a gene. The CDR3 here is CASSWGQGSNQPQHF. Here the CDR3 DNA reads TGTGCCAGCAGTTGGGGACAGGGTAGCAATCAGCCCCAGCATTTT.

In nucleotides, the CDR3 is TGTGCCAGCAGCTTAGAAGGAGGGGCTGAAGCTTTCTTT. Protein: CASSLEGGAEAFF. The V call is TRBV7-6, the J call TRBJ1-1, with D maybe TRBD1 (5 bases). The CDR3 spans 13 residues. Germline CDR1 is SGHVS and CDR2 is FNYEAQ. V lost 1 base and J lost 6, with 9 bases in between.

To note about this clone: This specimen includes other DNA sequences encoding the same CDR3. The chain uses TRBV18 and TRBJ2-7; 8 positions match TRBD1. The CDR3 is made up of 14 amino acids. Unmatched junction bases numbered 3, after V lost 3 bases and J lost 2 bases. The germline CDR1 and CDR2 sequences are KGHSH and LQKENI. The CDR3 region has the DNA TGTGCCAGCTCACCGGGACAGGAACCCTACGAGCAGTACTTC. This encodes CASSPGQEPYEQYF.

This sequence joins TRBV5-1 and TRBJ2-5, with D possibly matching TRBD1 (6 bases). Germline CDR1 and CDR2: SGHRS and YFSETQ. V was trimmed by 2 bases and J by 0 bases, leaving 8 bases between them. The CDR3 totals 14 residues. DNA of the CDR3: TGCGCCAGCAGCTTAGGACAGTACCAAGAGACCCAGTACTTC. Its translation is CASSLGQYQETQYF.

The rearrangement joins TRBV5-8 to TRBJ1-2, with 12 bases identical to TRBD1. With 2 bases clipped from V and 3 bases from J, the junction kept 5 bases outside the gene matches. Germline lookup yields CDR1 SGHTS and CDR2 YDEGEE. The CDR3 length is 16 residues. The chain's CDR3 is CASSFLGTGGHYGYTF. The DNA of the CDR3 is TGTGCCAGCAGCTTTCTTGGGACAGGGGGCCACTATGGCTACACCTTC.

V gene TRBV6-5 combines with J gene TRBJ1-6; D might be TRBD1 (5 bases). Germline CDR1 MNHEY, CDR2 SVGAGI. V gave up 5 bases and J gave up 8 bases, with 10 bases separating them. This CDR3 contains 13 residues. In nucleotides, the CDR3 is TGTGCCAGCAGTCAACTCAGGGATTCACCCCTCCACTTT. Translated: CASSQLRDSPLHF.

The chain has TRBV27 and TRBJ1-3; a possible D gene is TRBD1 (5 bases). This CDR3 is built from 15 residues. Between the trimmed V and J ends, which lost 5 bases and 1 base, there was a span of 12 bases. Germline lookup yields CDR1 MNHEY and CDR2 SMNVEV (reference sequence). CDR3 DNA sequence: TGTGCCAGCAGTCCACAGGCTCAATCTGGAAACACCATATATTTT. This codes for CASSPQAQSGNTIYF.

This clone was found once. The chain combines TRBV29-1 with TRBJ1-2; perhaps TRBD1 as D (6 bases). The CDR3 is made up of 12 amino acids. V was clipped by 3 bases and J by 2 bases, with 7 bases between them. CDR1 SQVTM and CDR2 ANQGSEA come from the germline V gene. The chain's CDR3 is CSVDRGNYGYTF. CDR3 DNA: TGCAGCGTTGACAGGGGAAACTATGGCTACACCTTC. The full variable domain, completed using reference TRBV29-1 and TRBJ1-2, is SAVISQKPSRDICQRGTSLTIQCQVDSQVTMMFWYRQQPGQSLTLIATANQGSEATYESGFVIDKFPISRPNLTFSTLTVSNMSPEDSSIYLCSVDRGNYGYTFGSGTRLTVV.

This rearrangement joins TRBV7-2 to TRBJ1-1, with D possibly matching TRBD1 (5 bases). The CDR3 has 14 residues. V was pared by 1 base and J by 1 base, with 7 bases between. CDR1 is SGHTA and CDR2 is FQGNSA in the germline V gene. CDR3 loop: CASSLVRGNTEAFF. The CDR3 nucleotides are TGTGCCAGCAGCTTAGTTAGGGGGAACACTGAAGCTTTCTTT.